This T cell receptor beta chain stems from a study of T cell clonality in common variable immunodeficiency (dated by TCRdb to the mid-2010s). General conclusions and limits of the study: Despite equal DNA input, controls averaged roughly 80,000 unique sequences per sample versus around 30,000 in CVID samples. According to the authors, figuring out what caused the increased clonality in CVID would require sequencing the repertoires of T cell subpopulations. CVID TCRbeta sequences reportedly showed fewer deletions and N-nucleotide insertions and lacked highly modified clones with 13 or more V deletions. CVID subjects shared fewer TCRbeta clones with each other than healthy controls did (p < 0.0001). Increased TCRbeta clonality was found in CVID subjects compared with healthy controls (t-test p = 0.018), with the increase being most characteristic of about a third of subjects. Correlations between repertoire features and clinical complications were limited by patient heterogeneity within the CVID cohort.

CVID samples and control samples contributed equivalent amounts of genomic DNA as sequencing input. For every sample, a 60 bp segment covering the rearranged TCRbeta CDR3 region was amplified and then sequenced. The immunoSEQ assay, a bias-corrected multiplex PCR combined with high-throughput sequencing, was used to amplify TCRbeta. The original methods were these. Every unique nucleotide sequence counted as a clone and was annotated with V, D and J genes, copy number and frequency. Sequences were labeled productive if in frame, and non-productive if out of frame or containing stop codons. As previously described, clonality was computed from Shannon's entropy. The predicted amino acid sequences of productive clones were used to derive the mean CDR3 Kyte-Doolittle hydropathy. Hierarchical clustering of scaled V gene usage was performed with the R hclust function using Manhattan distance and complete linkage. Sharing of clones by CDR3 amino acid sequence was evaluated by resampling 12 repertoires per group over 100 rounds. The repertoires were screened for roughly 70 published EBV-specific TCRbeta sequences and approximately 230 published CMV-specific TCRbeta sequences. Analysis left out a couple of CVID samples that produced under 10,000 sequences, so approximately 40 CVID repertoires remained. TCRdb retrieved this table from immuneACCESS and kept in-frame rearrangements only. Not all clones are present; in checked studies, unresolved V genes account for under half, and no reason is known for the remainder. V and J calls and clone size come straight from that table; D and trimming were deduced from the DNA. This sample includes under 45,000 clones, and none of them was observed just once. Together, the top ten hold over 1.2% of the sample.

This clone was seen ten or more times. Its antigen is still unknown. This specimen includes other DNA sequences encoding the same CDR3. Predominantly Caucasian heritage was noted among both the CVID patients and the healthy controls. From each donor, 5 to 8 ml of heparinized peripheral whole blood was collected. Genomic DNA from adults with common variable immune deficiency (CVID) and from healthy adult controls was used for sequencing of TCRbeta CDR3 repertoires. There were approximately 22 healthy adult volunteers in the control group (around twelve female and 10 or so male), ranging in age from 23 to 66 years, with a mean age of around 36. To isolate peripheral blood mononuclear cells, diluted blood was subjected to density centrifugation over Hypaque 1077 or Ficoll-Paque. Unsorted mononuclear cells served as the source of genomic DNA, which was extracted either by Qiagen column purification or by a centrifugation-based method.

Specimen: peripheral blood mononuclear cells. The clonotype was recovered from a person between 18 and 75 years old in good health.

The CDR3 region has the sequence CASSFQGRDTQYF. The covered CDR3 bases are TGTGCCAGTAGTTTTCAGGGTAGGGATACG. The rearranged segments are TRBV19 and TRBJ2-3; the D segment could be TRBD1, given 5 matching bases. The observed sequence ends 3 residues before the CDR3 terminus, with the missing tail filled in from the germline J gene. Trimming at the junction amounts to 5 bases on V and 6 bases on J, and the germline ends lie 12 bases apart. Counted from cysteine to phenylalanine, this CDR3 has 13 amino acids. The 30 bases shown cover part of the CDR3, and their frame starts at base 1. As encoded in the germline V gene (reference sequence), CDR1 is LNHDA while CDR2 is SQIVND.